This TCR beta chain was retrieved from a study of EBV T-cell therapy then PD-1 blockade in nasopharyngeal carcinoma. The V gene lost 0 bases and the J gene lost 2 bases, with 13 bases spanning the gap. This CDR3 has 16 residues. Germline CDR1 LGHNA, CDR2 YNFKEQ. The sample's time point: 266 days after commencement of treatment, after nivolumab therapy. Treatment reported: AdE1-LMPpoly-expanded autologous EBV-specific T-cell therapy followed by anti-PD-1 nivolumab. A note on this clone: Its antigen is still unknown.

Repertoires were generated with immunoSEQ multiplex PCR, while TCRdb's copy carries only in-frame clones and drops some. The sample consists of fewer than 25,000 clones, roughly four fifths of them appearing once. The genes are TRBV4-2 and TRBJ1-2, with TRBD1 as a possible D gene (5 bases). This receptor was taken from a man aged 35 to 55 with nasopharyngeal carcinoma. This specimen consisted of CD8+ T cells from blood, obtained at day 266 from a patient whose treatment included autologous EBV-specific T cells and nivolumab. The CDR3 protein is CASSQESQGANYGYTF. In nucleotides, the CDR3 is TGTGCCAGCAGCCAAGAGTCTCAGGGCGCCAACTATGGCTACACCTTC.